This is a list of T cell receptor beta chains from one sample in a study of immune cell composition in non-small cell lung cancer. The table came from immunoSEQ multiplex PCR; TCRdb's copy has only in-frame clones and leaves some out. The sample has 6,000 or so clones; about 85% are singletons. Source material: non-adjacent lung tissue. The origin of the receptors is a human donor with non-small cell lung cancer. The conserved cysteine and the conserved F or W are not part of the CDR3 here. Fields, in order: clone size, V gene, J gene, CDR3 length, CDR3 protein. Expanded clones get a size class; other rows say once, few or many, or leave the size out.

clone size: .; V gene: TRBV9; J gene: TRBJ2-2; CDR3 length: 19; CDR3 protein: ASSVDSGTGSYFANTGELF
clone size: .; V gene: TRBV5-6; J gene: TRBJ2-7; CDR3 length: 11; CDR3 protein: ASGPHSGIEQY
clone size: .; V gene: TRBV29-1; J gene: TRBJ2-5; CDR3 length: 12; CDR3 protein: SVEGTGGRETQY
clone size: .; V gene: TRBV5-1; J gene: TRBJ2-5; CDR3 length: 14; CDR3 protein: ASSSGGYKIQETQY
clone size: .; V gene: TRBV30; J gene: TRBJ2-7; CDR3 length: 11; CDR3 protein: AWSVLDSNEQY
clone size: .; V gene: TRBV11-3; J gene: TRBJ2-1; CDR3 length: 14; CDR3 protein: ASSLDSQGAYNEQF
clone size: .; V gene: TRBV6-1; J gene: TRBJ1-1; CDR3 length: 13; CDR3 protein: ASSHNLGANTEAF
clone size: .; V gene: TRBV30; J gene: TRBJ1-4; CDR3 length: 12; CDR3 protein: AWSTPGLPEKLF
clone size: .; V gene: TRBV7-9; J gene: TRBJ2-7; CDR3 length: 11; CDR3 protein: ASGPRTPYEQY
clone size: .; V gene: TRBV9; J gene: TRBJ2-7; CDR3 length: 14; CDR3 protein: ASSVGLGGTAYEQY
clone size: .; V gene: TRBV6-1; J gene: TRBJ2-5; CDR3 length: 14; CDR3 protein: ASSGGLAGGQETQY
clone size: .; V gene: TRBV5-1; J gene: TRBJ2-5; CDR3 length: 11; CDR3 protein: ASSLGLPETQY
clone size: .; V gene: TRBV9; J gene: TRBJ2-5; CDR3 length: 14; CDR3 protein: ASSVGRTGAAETQY
clone size: .; V gene: TRBV7-6; J gene: TRBJ2-3; CDR3 length: 14; CDR3 protein: ASSLAPIFRGDTQY
clone size: .; V gene: TRBV15; J gene: TRBJ2-5; CDR3 length: 14; CDR3 protein: ATSRDGTSGRETQY
clone size: once; V gene: TRBV6-9; J gene: TRBJ2-1; CDR3 length: 11; CDR3 protein: ASPRGPYNEQF
clone size: .; V gene: TRBV6-4; J gene: TRBJ2-5; CDR3 length: 10; CDR3 protein: ASGGEQETQY
clone size: .; V gene: TRBV5-4; J gene: TRBJ2-1; CDR3 length: 10; CDR3 protein: ASSRDRIREF
clone size: .; V gene: TRBV6-1; J gene: TRBJ1-2; CDR3 length: 13; CDR3 protein: ASSRRVRGGNGYT
clone size: .; V gene: TRBV9; J gene: TRBJ2-2; CDR3 length: 14; CDR3 protein: ASSVDPSGLTGELF
clone size: once; V gene: TRBV5-4; J gene: TRBJ2-5; CDR3 length: 13; CDR3 protein: ASSSGTSRGETQY
clone size: .; V gene: TRBV19; J gene: TRBJ1-2; CDR3 length: 12; CDR3 protein: ASSEQGAGYGYT
clone size: .; V gene: TRBV4-3; J gene: TRBJ2-5; CDR3 length: 15; CDR3 protein: ASSQDYPLAGVETQY
clone size: .; V gene: TRBV21-1; J gene: TRBJ2-5; CDR3 length: 13; CDR3 protein: ASNRRDPTQETQY
clone size: once; V gene: TRBV6-4; J gene: TRBJ2-1; CDR3 length: 13; CDR3 protein: ASSEGAGSYNEQF
clone size: once; V gene: TRBV5-4; J gene: TRBJ1-3; CDR3 length: 14; CDR3 protein: ASSSGGRRPGNTIY
clone size: few; V gene: TRBV18; J gene: TRBJ2-3; CDR3 length: 13; CDR3 protein: ASSPGHGALDTQY
clone size: .; V gene: TRBV5-1; J gene: TRBJ2-7; CDR3 length: 13; CDR3 protein: ASSLDSPTSYEQY
clone size: .; V gene: TRBV7-3; J gene: TRBJ1-1; CDR3 length: 12; CDR3 protein: ASSLTLQNTEAF
clone size: .; V gene: TRBV7-3; J gene: TRBJ2-5; CDR3 length: 14; CDR3 protein: ASSLGLAGPGETQY
clone size: few; V gene: TRBV5-1; J gene: TRBJ2-7; CDR3 length: 12; CDR3 protein: ASSFSSGNYEQY
clone size: .; V gene: TRBV28; J gene: TRBJ2-1; CDR3 length: 12; CDR3 protein: ASSYYSGREAQF
clone size: once; V gene: TRBV7-9; J gene: TRBJ2-2; CDR3 length: 10; CDR3 protein: ASSLPAGELF
clone size: .; V gene: TRBV5-1; J gene: TRBJ1-1; CDR3 length: 12; CDR3 protein: ASSRTALNTEAF
clone size: .; V gene: TRBV29-1; J gene: TRBJ1-3; CDR3 length: 11; CDR3 protein: SATGGGGNTIY
clone size: .; V gene: TRBV11-3; J gene: TRBJ2-3; CDR3 length: 13; CDR3 protein: ASSRSGRSTDTQY
clone size: few; V gene: TRBV7-9; J gene: TRBJ2-7; CDR3 length: 15; CDR3 protein: ASSSILQGTSVYEQY
clone size: .; V gene: TRBV14; J gene: TRBJ2-7; CDR3 length: 11; CDR3 protein: ASSQETKSEQY
clone size: .; V gene: TRBV27; J gene: TRBJ2-4; CDR3 length: 10; CDR3 protein: ASSDRVGIQY
clone size: .; V gene: TRBV27; J gene: TRBJ2-5; CDR3 length: 13; CDR3 protein: ASSLSGQFGETQY
clone size: once; V gene: TRBV5-1; J gene: TRBJ2-5; CDR3 length: 12; CDR3 protein: ASSLGLPKETQY
clone size: once; V gene: TRBV18; J gene: TRBJ2-7; CDR3 length: 13; CDR3 protein: ASSPRTSGSYEQY
clone size: .; V gene: TRBV5-6; J gene: TRBJ2-5; CDR3 length: 14; CDR3 protein: ASSSRGTGFEETQY
clone size: .; V gene: TRBV13; J gene: TRBJ1-1; CDR3 length: 12; CDR3 protein: ASSLGQGNTEAF
clone size: .; V gene: TRBV28; J gene: TRBJ1-2; CDR3 length: 9; CDR3 protein: ASSTDYGYT
clone size: .; V gene: TRBV18; J gene: TRBJ1-1; CDR3 length: 12; CDR3 protein: ASSPGLQNTEAF
clone size: .; V gene: TRBV19; J gene: TRBJ2-1; CDR3 length: 11; CDR3 protein: ASTGQGGNEQF
clone size: .; V gene: TRBV19; J gene: TRBJ1-5; CDR3 length: 14; CDR3 protein: ASSIDHKQGGQPQH
clone size: once; V gene: TRBV29-1; J gene: TRBJ2-3; CDR3 length: 13; CDR3 protein: SFLQAGGLTDTQY
clone size: .; V gene: TRBV10-1; J gene: TRBJ2-2; CDR3 length: 12; CDR3 protein: ASSESAGVGELF
clone size: .; V gene: TRBV12-5; J gene: TRBJ1-1; CDR3 length: 12; CDR3 protein: ASGLGQGGTEAF
clone size: large; V gene: TRBV19; J gene: TRBJ2-7; CDR3 length: 12; CDR3 protein: ASSTQGLSYEQY
clone size: .; V gene: TRBV11-2; J gene: TRBJ2-7; CDR3 length: 13; CDR3 protein: ASSTRTSGRNEQY
clone size: .; V gene: TRBV28; J gene: TRBJ1-5; CDR3 length: 11; CDR3 protein: ASSLSIGQPQH
clone size: .; V gene: TRBV7-9; J gene: TRBJ2-7; CDR3 length: 11; CDR3 protein: ASSLGTTYEQY
clone size: .; V gene: TRBV19; J gene: TRBJ1-5; CDR3 length: 12; CDR3 protein: ASSIRDYNQPQH
clone size: .; V gene: TRBV11-2; J gene: TRBJ1-1; CDR3 length: 13; CDR3 protein: ASSQAGTANTEAF
clone size: .; V gene: TRBV7-8; J gene: TRBJ1-2; CDR3 length: 15; CDR3 protein: ASSLGPSTGPNYGYT
clone size: .; V gene: TRBV5-4; J gene: TRBJ2-3; CDR3 length: 14; CDR3 protein: ASSTDPPGPTDTQY